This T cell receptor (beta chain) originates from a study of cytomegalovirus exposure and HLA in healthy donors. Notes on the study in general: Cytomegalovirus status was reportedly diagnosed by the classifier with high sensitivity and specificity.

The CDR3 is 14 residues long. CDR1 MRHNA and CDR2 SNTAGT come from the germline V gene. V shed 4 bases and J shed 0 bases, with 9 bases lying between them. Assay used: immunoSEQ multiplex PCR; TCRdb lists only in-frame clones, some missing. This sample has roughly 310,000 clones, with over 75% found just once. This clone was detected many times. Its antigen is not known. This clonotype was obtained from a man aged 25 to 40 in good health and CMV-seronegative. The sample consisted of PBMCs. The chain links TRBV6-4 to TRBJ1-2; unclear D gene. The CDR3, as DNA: TGTGCCAGCAGTGTTGGAGAAGCTAACTATGGCTACACCTTC. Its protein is CASSVGEANYGYTF.